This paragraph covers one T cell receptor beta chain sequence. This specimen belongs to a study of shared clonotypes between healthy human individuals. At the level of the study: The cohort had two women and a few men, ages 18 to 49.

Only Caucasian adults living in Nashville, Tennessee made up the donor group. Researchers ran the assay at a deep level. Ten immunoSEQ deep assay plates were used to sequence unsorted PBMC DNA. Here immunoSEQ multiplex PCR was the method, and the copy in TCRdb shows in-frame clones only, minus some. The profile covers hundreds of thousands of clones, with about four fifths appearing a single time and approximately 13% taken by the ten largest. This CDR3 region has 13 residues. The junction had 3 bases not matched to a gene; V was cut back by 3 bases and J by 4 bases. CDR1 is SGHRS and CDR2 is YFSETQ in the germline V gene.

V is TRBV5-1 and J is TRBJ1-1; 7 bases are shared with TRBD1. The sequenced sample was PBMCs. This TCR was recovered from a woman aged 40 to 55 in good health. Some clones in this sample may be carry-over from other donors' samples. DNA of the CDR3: TGCGCCAGCAGCTGGGGACAGACCACTGAAGCTTTCTTT. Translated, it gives CASSWGQTTEAFF.